Listed here is a single TCR beta chain. What it binds is unknown. The germline V gene encodes CDR1 SNHLY and CDR2 FYNNEI. This CDR3 contains 17 residues. The ends were cut back, 6 bases at V and 3 bases at J, with 24 bases in the middle. This entry belongs to a study of shared clonotypes between healthy human individuals. The study's findings and limits: The four-donor shared clonotypes exceeded non-shared clonotypes in generation probability, with non-shared ones scoring lower. Specimens sampled were limited to blood, with tissue repertoires likely differing. Clonotype sharing among donors likely depends on sequencing depth.

Sequencing was performed with immunoSEQ multiplex PCR; in TCRdb, only in-frame clones are kept and a portion is missing. The sample shows about 2.2 million clones, roughly 91% of them seen only once. CD45RO-negative cells were positively selected for CCR7, leaving out terminally differentiated effector memory CD45RA+ cells. The V gene is TRBV2, the J gene TRBJ2-7, with a weak D call TRBD1 (6 bases). The TCR sequence derives from a man aged 18 to 35 in good health. Some clones in this sample may be carry-over from other donors' samples. Sequenced: naive CD8+ T cells from PBMCs. CDR3 protein: CASSDDRPRIALYEQYF. In DNA, the CDR3 is TGTGCCAGCAGCGATGACAGGCCCCGAATAGCCCTCTACGAGCAGTACTTC.